This TCR beta chain is drawn from a study of blood T cell repertoires in COVID-19. Study context: Some COVID-19 samples were acute and others convalescent; all came from the United States, Italy and Spain. Sample material is recorded as cDNA or gDNA derived from T cells, B-cell-depleted T cells, or PBMCs.

This table comes from immunoSEQ multiplex PCR, and its TCRdb copy is limited to in-frame clones, with some not included. This table holds about 42,000 clones, around 90% found once. This CDR3 spans 15 amino acids. Germline V gene sequence: CDR1 MGHRA, CDR2 YSYEKL. V lost 3 bases and J lost 3; bases outside the gene matches: 5. V and J are TRBV4-1 and TRBJ2-7; TRBD1 matches 10 bases. This receptor was identified in a human donor in a cohort sampled during active COVID-19. Sequencing used peripheral blood. The CDR3, as DNA: TGCGCCAGCAGCCACCCCGGGACAGGGGTCTACGAGCAGTACTTC. Its protein product is CASSHPGTGVYEQYF.